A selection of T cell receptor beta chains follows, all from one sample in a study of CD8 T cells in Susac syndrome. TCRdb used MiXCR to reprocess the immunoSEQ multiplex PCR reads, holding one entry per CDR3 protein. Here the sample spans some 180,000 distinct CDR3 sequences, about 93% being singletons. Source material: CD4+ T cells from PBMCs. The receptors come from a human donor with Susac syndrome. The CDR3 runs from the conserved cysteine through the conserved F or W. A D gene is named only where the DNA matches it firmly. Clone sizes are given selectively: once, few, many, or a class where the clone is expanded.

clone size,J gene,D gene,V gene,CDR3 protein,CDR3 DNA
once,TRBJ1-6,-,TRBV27,CASSLSRNSPLHF,TGTGCCAGCAGTTTATCCCGGAATTCACCCCTCCACTTT
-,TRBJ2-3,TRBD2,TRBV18,CASSPLAGSSTDTQYF,TGTGCCAGCTCACCACTAGCGGGGTCTTCGACAGATACGCAGTATTTT
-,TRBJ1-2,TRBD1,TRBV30,CAWSASPGGAGYGYTF,TGTGCCTGGAGTGCATCCCCAGGGGGCGCTGGGTATGGCTACACCTTC
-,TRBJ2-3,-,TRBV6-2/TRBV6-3,CASSYSMFAVATDTQYF,TGTGCCAGCAGTTACTCGATGTTTGCGGTAGCCACAGATACGCAGTATTTT
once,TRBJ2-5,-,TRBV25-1,CASMRDPQETQYF,TGTGCCAGCATGCGGGACCCCCAAGAGACCCAGTACTTC
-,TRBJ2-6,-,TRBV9,CASSVGGQAGANVLTF,TGTGCCAGCAGCGTAGGGGGGCAGGCTGGGGCCAACGTCCTGACTTTC
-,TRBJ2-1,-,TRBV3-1,CASSQDWTPGHEQFF,TGTGCCAGCAGCCAAGATTGGACCCCCGGGCATGAGCAGTTCTTC
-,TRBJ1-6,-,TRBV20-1,CSASFRDSYNSPLHF,TGCAGTGCTAGTTTCAGGGACTCCTATAATTCACCCCTCCACTTT
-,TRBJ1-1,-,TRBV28,CASTGQIIPEAFF,TGTGCCAGCACCGGACAGATAATCCCTGAAGCTTTCTTT
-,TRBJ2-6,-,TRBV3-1,CASSRQGHSSGANVLTF,TGTGCCAGCAGCCGTCAGGGTCATAGCTCTGGGGCCAACGTCCTGACTTTC
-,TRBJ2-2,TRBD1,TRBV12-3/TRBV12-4,CASSPNAGTGATGELFF,TGTGCCAGCAGTCCAAACGCCGGGACAGGGGCCACCGGGGAGCTGTTTTTT
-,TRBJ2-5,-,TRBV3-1,CASSQLWGWSETQYF,TGTGCCAGCAGCCAATTGTGGGGCTGGAGTGAGACCCAGTACTTC
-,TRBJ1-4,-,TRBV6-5,CASSYSSWYSTNEKLFF,TGTGCCAGCAGTTACTCGTCATGGTACTCAACTAATGAAAAACTGTTTTTT
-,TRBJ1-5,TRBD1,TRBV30,CAWQGRGGNQPQHF,TGTGCCTGGCAGGGCAGGGGGGGCAATCAGCCCCAGCATTTT
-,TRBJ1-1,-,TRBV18,CASRPTIEANTEAFF,TGTGCCAGCCGTCCGACAATCGAGGCGAACACTGAAGCTTTCTTT
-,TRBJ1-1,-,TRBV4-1,CASSHSTGTLNTEAFF,TGCGCCAGCAGCCACTCTACCGGGACTTTGAACACTGAAGCTTTCTTT
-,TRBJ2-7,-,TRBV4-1,CASSQGKGKQYF,TGCGCCAGCAGCCAAGGGAAGGGTAAGCAGTACTTC
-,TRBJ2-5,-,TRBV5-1,CASSLAVLEIQETQYF,TGCGCCAGCAGCTTGGCAGTATTGGAGATACAAGAGACCCAGTACTTC
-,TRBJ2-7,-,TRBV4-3,CASSQAIASPFEQYF,TGCGCCAGCAGCCAAGCCATAGCAAGCCCCTTCGAGCAGTACTTC
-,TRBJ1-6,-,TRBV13,CASSSYTGPYNSPLHF,TGTGCCAGCAGCTCCTACACAGGGCCCTATAATTCACCCCTCCACTTT
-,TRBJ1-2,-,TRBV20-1,CSAPTRGGYGYTF,TGCAGTGCCCCGACCAGGGGCGGCTATGGCTACACCTTC
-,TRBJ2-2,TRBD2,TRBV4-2,CASSQDSASGQTGELFF,TGTGCCAGCAGCCAAGATAGCGCTAGCGGCCAAACCGGGGAGCTGTTTTTT
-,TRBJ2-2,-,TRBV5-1,CASEPIPQGNTGELFF,TGCGCCAGCGAACCTATACCACAGGGAAACACCGGGGAGCTGTTTTTT
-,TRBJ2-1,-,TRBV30,CAWSVGKGTWFF,-
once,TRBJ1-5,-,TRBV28,CASGSQPSTAQHF,TGTGCCAGCGGCTCGCAGCCCTCGACGGCCCAGCATTTT
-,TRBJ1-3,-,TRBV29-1,CSVEDSGWNTIYF,TGCAGCGTTGAAGACAGTGGGTGGAACACCATATATTTT
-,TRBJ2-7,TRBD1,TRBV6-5,CASSPDTWTGPEQYF,TGTGCCAGCAGTCCTGATACCTGGACAGGGCCCGAGCAGTACTTC
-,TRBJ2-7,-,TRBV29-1,CSVVSNSYEQYF,TGCAGCGTTGTAAGCAACTCCTACGAGCAGTACTTC
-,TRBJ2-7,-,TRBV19,CASSYGRGLEQYF,TGTGCCAGTAGTTATGGCAGGGGACTCGAGCAGTACTTC
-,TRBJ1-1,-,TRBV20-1,CSAEGDNTEAFF,TGCAGTGCTGAGGGGGATAACACTGAAGCTTTCTTT
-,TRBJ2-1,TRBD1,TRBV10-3,CAISWTGVAGEQFF,TGTGCCATCAGTTGGACAGGGGTAGCCGGTGAGCAGTTCTTC
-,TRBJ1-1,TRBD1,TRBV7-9,CASSLAWAGQGNTEAFF,TGTGCCAGCAGCTTAGCGTGGGCGGGACAGGGGAACACTGAAGCTTTCTTT
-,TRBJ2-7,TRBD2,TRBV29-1,CSVQRTSGASYEQYF,TGCAGCGTTCAAAGGACTAGCGGTGCCTCCTACGAGCAGTACTTC
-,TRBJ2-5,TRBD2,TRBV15,CATSSQLAQETQYF,TGTGCCACCAGCAGCCAACTAGCGCAAGAGACCCAGTACTTC
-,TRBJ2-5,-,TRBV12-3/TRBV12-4,CASSQAGFPKETQYF,TGTGCCAGCAGTCAGGCGGGGTTCCCAAAAGAGACCCAGTACTTC
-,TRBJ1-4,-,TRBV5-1,CASSLGTSYEKLFF,TGCGCCAGCAGCTTAGGCACCAGCTATGAAAAACTGTTTTTT
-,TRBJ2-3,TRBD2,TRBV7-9,CASSLPAGGSDTQYF,TGTGCCAGCAGCCTACCAGCGGGGGGTTCAGATACGCAGTATTTT